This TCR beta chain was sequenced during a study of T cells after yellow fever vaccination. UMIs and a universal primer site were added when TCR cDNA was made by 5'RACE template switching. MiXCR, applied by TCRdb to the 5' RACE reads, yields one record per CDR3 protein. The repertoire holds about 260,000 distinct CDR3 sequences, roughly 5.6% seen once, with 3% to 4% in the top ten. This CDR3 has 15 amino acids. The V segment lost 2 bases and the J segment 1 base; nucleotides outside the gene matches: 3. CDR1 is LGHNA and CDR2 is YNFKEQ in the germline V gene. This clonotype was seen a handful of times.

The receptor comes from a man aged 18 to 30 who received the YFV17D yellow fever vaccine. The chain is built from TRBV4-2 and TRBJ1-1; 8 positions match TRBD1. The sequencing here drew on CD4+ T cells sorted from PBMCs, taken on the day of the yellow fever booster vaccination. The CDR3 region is CASSQPGTGNTEAFF. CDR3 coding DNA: TGTGCCAGCAGCCAACCCGGGACAGGGAACACTGAAGCTTTCTTT.